What follows are 10 T cell receptor beta chains derived from one specimen sequenced in a study of cytomegalovirus exposure and HLA in healthy donors. PCR was performed using 60 Vbeta and 13 Jbeta primers. Method: immunoSEQ multiplex PCR; TCRdb's copy keeps in-frame clones and lacks some. Here the sample spans 130,000 or so clones, roughly three quarters being singletons. Sequenced: PBMCs. These receptors came from a woman aged 55-69 years in good health and CMV-seronegative.

This clone occurred a few times. The gene calls are TRBV5-4 and TRBJ1-2, with a tentative D call TRBD1 (5 bases). Germline CDR1 is SGHNT and CDR2 is YYREEE (reference sequence). The CDR3 has 14 amino acids. The ends were cut back, 1 base at V and 4 bases at J, with 11 bases in the middle. CDR3 region: CASSLNGGSYGYTF. CDR3 bases: TGTGCCAGCAGCTTGAACGGGGGGTCCTATGGCTACACCTTC.

The V and J genes are TRBV20-1 and TRBJ2-7; D perhaps matches TRBD2 (5 bases). This CDR3 comprises 11 residues. Germline assignment: CDR1 DFQATT and CDR2 SNEGSKA (reference sequence). This chain's CDR3 is CGLARVGEQYF. In nucleotides, the CDR3 is TGCGGCCTAGCCCGCGTGGGCGAGCAGTACTTC.

This chain connects TRBV28 to TRBJ2-5; 8 bases align to TRBD1. Matching the DNA end better, TRBJ2-7 makes the J call doubtful. The length of the CDR3 is 14 residues. Per the germline V gene, CDR1 is MDHEN and CDR2 is SYDVKM. CDR3 protein: CASSSGQGGYEQYF. The CDR3 bases are TGTGCCAGCAGTTCCGGACAGGGAGGCTACGAGCAGTACTTC.

This chain links TRBV19 with TRBJ2-5; TRBD1 agrees at 8 bases. V shed 8 bases and J 4 bases; nucleotides not matched to a gene: 9. This CDR3 contains 14 residues. Germline assignment: CDR1 LNHDA and CDR2 SQIVND (reference sequence). The CDR3 DNA reads TGTGCCAGTTCGGACAGGGTTTTACGAGAGACCCAGTACTTC. Its protein is CASSDRVLRETQYF.

V is TRBV27 and J is TRBJ1-4, with D possibly being TRBD1 (5 bases). This CDR3 comprises 15 residues. Trimming shortened V by 6 bases and J by 5 bases, and 16 bases separated the two germline ends. The germline V gene has CDR1 MNHEY and CDR2 SMNVEV (reference sequence). The CDR3 bases are TGTGCCAGCAGACAATTGGACAAAGGGAATGAAAAACTGTTTTTT. It translates to CASRQLDKGNEKLFF.

The V call is TRBV18, the J call TRBJ2-7; 13 bases are a match to TRBD2. Looked up from germline, CDR1 is KGHSH and CDR2 is LQKENI. This CDR3 is 15 amino acids long. J gave up 2 bases and V 4 bases, and 2 bases lay outside the gene matches. CDR3 loop: CASSQGTSGAYEQYF. In DNA form, the CDR3 reads TGTGCCAGCTCACAAGGGACTAGCGGGGCCTACGAGCAGTACTTC.

V is TRBV7-9 and J is TRBJ2-5; 11 nucleotides align to TRBD1. The J call may be mistaken, given a closer DNA end match to TRBJ2-7. The germline CDR1 and CDR2 sequences are SEHNR and FQNEAQ (reference sequence). CDR3 length: 16 residues. The CDR3 sequence is CASSNRDRGGSYEQYF. The CDR3 DNA follows: TGTGCCAGCAGCAACCGGGACAGGGGGGGGTCCTACGAGCAGTACTTC.

This chain joins TRBV5-1 and TRBJ2-7; TRBD2 aligns across 8 bases. CDR1 and CDR2 from the germline V gene are SGHRS and YFSETQ. V shed 3 bases and J 2 bases; nucleotides not matched to a gene: 7. CDR3 length: 15 residues. The CDR3 DNA is TGCGCCAGCAGCTCCCATAGCGGGGATCCCTACGAGCAGTACTTC. This encodes CASSSHSGDPYEQYF.

V is TRBV11-2 and J is TRBJ2-5, with 15 positions matching TRBD2. In germline, CDR1 is SGHAT, CDR2 FQNNGV. V lost 4 bases to trimming and J lost 4 bases; unmatched junction nucleotides: 10. CDR3 length: 18 residues. The CDR3 loop is CASSSPGLAGGPSETQYF. The CDR3 DNA reads as TGTGCCAGCAGCTCTCCAGGACTAGCGGGAGGGCCCTCAGAGACCCAGTACTTC.

The CDR3 is CASSSEPLAVYNEQFF. CDR3 bases: TGCGCCAGCAGTTCCGAACCCCTAGCGGTATACAATGAGCAGTTCTTC. This rearrangement joins TRBV10-1 to TRBJ2-1; 7 bases map to TRBD2. In germline, CDR1 is WNHNN, CDR2 SYGVQD (reference sequence). The CDR3 sequence is 16 residues long. V trimming: 5 bases; J trimming: 4 bases; junction bases outside the gene matches: 11.